The 25 T cell receptor beta chains reported below all come from one sample, sequenced in a study of blood T cell repertoires in COVID-19. The repertoire was sequenced with immunoSEQ multiplex PCR; TCRdb's copy has only in-frame clones and lacks some. Counted here are approximately 260,000 clones, approximately 80% occurring once; the ten biggest clones make up more than 9.5%. Input material: peripheral blood. These TCRs come from an elderly woman with acute or convalescent COVID-19.

The V and J genes are TRBV6-4 and TRBJ2-1; TRBD2 matches 9 bases. Germline V gene data show CDR1 as MRHNA and CDR2 as SNTAGT. V shed 5 bases, J shed 8 bases, and the junction held 7 bases outside the gene matches. This CDR3 is built from 14 residues. The CDR3 is CASSPGLARDEQFF. The CDR3, as DNA: TGTGCCAGCAGTCCAGGACTAGCGCGGGATGAGCAGTTCTTC.

CDR3 sequence: CASSAGTHRTDTQYF. In DNA, the CDR3 is TGTGCCAGCAGCGCGGGGACACATCGGACAGATACGCAGTATTTT. The rearrangement uses TRBV9 and TRBJ2-3; a weak D match, TRBD1 (6 bases). Germline V lookup: CDR1 SGDLS, CDR2 YYNGEE. This CDR3 has 15 amino acids. The V gene lost 3 bases and the J gene lost 3 bases, with 14 bases spanning the gap.

J is TRBJ2-3 and V is TRBV6-5, with TRBD2 identical over 7 bases. This CDR3 spans 15 amino acids. Germline-derived CDR1 and CDR2 are MNHEY and SVGAGI. V shed 6 bases, J shed 1 base, and the junction held 7 bases outside the gene matches. DNA of the CDR3: TGTGCCAGCAGCCCGAGCGGGGCCGGCACAGATACGCAGTATTTT. Translated, it gives CASSPSGAGTDTQYF.

This rearrangement joins TRBV19 to TRBJ1-4; the D is unclear. CDR3 length: 15 residues. Deletions cut 3 bases from V and 1 base from J, with 9 bases between. CDR1 and CDR2 from the germline V gene are LNHDA and SQIVND (reference sequence). The CDR3 here is CASSIASQTNEKLFF. The CDR3 nucleotides read TGTGCCAGTAGTATCGCGAGCCAAACTAATGAAAAACTGTTTTTT. Combining the CDR3 with reference TRBV19 and TRBJ1-4 gives the whole variable domain DGGITQSPKYLFRKEGQNVTLSCEQNLNHDAMYWYRQDPGQGLRLIYYSQIVNDFQKGDIAEGYSVSREKKESFPLTVTSAQKNPTAFYLCASSIASQTNEKLFFGSGTQLSVL.

The V and J genes are TRBV7-9 and TRBJ2-1; 12 bases line up with TRBD2. CDR1 and CDR2 (germline): SEHNR, FQNEAQ (reference sequence). CDR3 length: 16 residues. With 2 bases clipped from V and 9 bases from J, the junction kept 8 bases outside the gene matches. The CDR3 DNA sequence: TGTGCCAGCAGCTTACCTCTACTAGCGGGGGGCGGTGAGCAGTTCTTC. Translated, it gives CASSLPLLAGGGEQFF.

This clone was seen a handful of times. The CDR3 bases are TGCGCCAGCAGCCAAGTAGATCTGGGGCGGAACAATAATGAAAAACTGTTTTTT. Translating it yields CASSQVDLGRNNNEKLFF. V gene TRBV4-1 combines with J gene TRBJ1-4, with a weak D call TRBD1 (5 bases). The germline gives CDR1 MGHRA, CDR2 YSYEKL. V dropped 1 base and J dropped 4 bases, with 19 bases sitting between them. The CDR3 runs 18 residues.

Only one count was recorded for this clone. This chain uses TRBV2 with TRBJ1-3; unclear D gene. The CDR3 is 13 amino acids. V was shortened by 4 bases and J by 4 bases, with 8 bases between the two germline ends. Germline CDR1 reads SNHLY; CDR2 reads FYNNEI. In nucleotides, the CDR3 is TGTGCCAGCAGTGCATCAGGCGGAAACACCATATATTTT. This gives the protein CASSASGGNTIYF. Based on the CDR3 plus reference TRBV2 and TRBJ1-3, the full variable domain is EPEVTQTPSHQVTQMGQEVILRCVPISNHLYFYWYRQILGQKVEFLVSFYNNEISEKSEIFDDQFSVERPDGSNFTLKIRSTKLEDSAMYFCASSASGGNTIYFGEGSWLTVV.

This chain joins TRBV5-4 and TRBJ1-2, with 8 bases lining up with TRBD1. Germline lookup yields CDR1 SGHNT and CDR2 YYREEE (reference sequence). J was trimmed by 8 bases and V by 4 bases; bases with no gene match: 10. The CDR3 loop spans 14 amino acids. The chain's CDR3 is CASSAQTGVRGYTF. The CDR3 DNA is TGTGCCAGCAGCGCCCAGACAGGGGTGAGGGGCTACACCTTC.

The V and J genes are TRBV28 and TRBJ2-7; TRBD2 might be the D (5 bases). The CDR3 runs 12 residues. The germline V and J ends were trimmed by 8 bases and 0 bases, with 8 bases remaining between them. Germline V gene lookup returns CDR1 MDHEN and CDR2 SYDVKM. CDR3 DNA sequence: TGTGCCAGCGAGGGCAGCTCCTACGAGCAGTACTTC. Encoded protein: CASEGSSYEQYF.

This sequence joins TRBV5-1 and TRBJ1-4; D is uncertain. The CDR3 has 14 amino acids. Germline V gene sequence: CDR1 SGHRS, CDR2 YFSETQ. V lost 4 bases to trimming and J lost 8 bases, with 15 bases between them. The CDR3 region is CASSPGAPGEKLFF. In DNA, the CDR3 is TGCGCCAGCAGCCCCGGCGCGCCGGGGGAAAAACTGTTTTTT.

Only a few counts were recorded for this clone. The J gene is TRBJ2-2, the V gene TRBV5-1, with D tentatively TRBD1 (6 bases). V lost 0 bases and J 4 bases, leaving 10 bases between the germline ends. Germline CDR1 is SGHRS and CDR2 is YFSETQ. The CDR3 extends over 15 amino acids. The CDR3 loop is CASSLGDKTTGELFF. The CDR3 DNA reads TGCGCCAGCAGCTTGGGGGACAAAACCACCGGGGAGCTGTTTTTT.

The table lists this clone with a count of one. V and J are TRBV19 and TRBJ1-3, with a possible D match to TRBD1 (6 bases). Trimming left V 7 bases short and J 4 bases short, with 14 bases between. Germline lookup yields CDR1 LNHDA and CDR2 SQIVND (reference sequence). The CDR3 is 14 amino acids. CDR3 nucleotide sequence: TGTGCCAGTACCAGGGGCACAATCGGAAACACCATATATTTT. This gives the protein CASTRGTIGNTIYF. The whole variable domain, remainder taken from reference TRBV19 and TRBJ1-3, is DGGITQSPKYLFRKEGQNVTLSCEQNLNHDAMYWYRQDPGQGLRLIYYSQIVNDFQKGDIAEGYSVSREKKESFPLTVTSAQKNPTAFYLCASTRGTIGNTIYFGEGSWLTVV.

The V call is TRBV28, the J call TRBJ2-7; 9 nucleotides line up with TRBD1. Unmatched junction bases numbered 8, after V lost 6 bases and J lost 2 bases. This CDR3 contains 15 residues. In germline, CDR1 is MDHEN, CDR2 SYDVKM. CDR3 sequence reads: CASSLGQGLTYEQYF. The CDR3 bases are TGTGCCAGCAGCCTGGGACAGGGCCTTACCTACGAGCAGTACTTC.

The chain couples TRBV4-2 to TRBJ1-5; D uncertain. Per the germline V gene, CDR1 is LGHNA and CDR2 is YNFKEQ. V was shortened by 1 base and J by 1 base, with 14 bases between the two germline ends. The CDR3 length is 17 residues. The CDR3 coding sequence is TGTGCCAGCAGCCAAGTTGGCAGAGGCGAAAGCAATCAGCCCCAGCATTTT. This encodes CASSQVGRGESNQPQHF.

The V gene is TRBV7-9, the J gene TRBJ1-1; 9 positions agree with TRBD1. CDR1 and CDR2 from the germline V gene are SEHNR and FQNEAQ (reference sequence). This CDR3 spans 17 amino acids. V lost 4 bases to trimming and J lost 3 bases; unmatched junction nucleotides: 12. The CDR3 region is CASSSGSTGGGDTEAFF. CDR3 coding DNA: TGTGCCAGCAGCTCGGGATCGACAGGGGGTGGGGACACTGAAGCTTTCTTT. Full variable domain (remainder filled in from reference TRBV7-9 and TRBJ1-1): DTGVSQNPRHKITKRGQNVTFRCDPISEHNRLYWYRQTLGQGPEFLTYFQNEAQLEKSRLLSDRFSAERPKGSFSTLEIQRTEQGDSAMYLCASSSGSTGGGDTEAFFGQGTRLTVV.

This chain uses TRBV2 with TRBJ2-3; 8 bases line up with TRBD1. Germline trimming cut 8 bases from V and 0 bases from J; bases unmatched to any gene: 4. This CDR3 is 14 amino acids long. Germline V CDR1 and CDR2: SNHLY, FYNNEI. CDR3: CASGWDRSTDTQYF. The CDR3 nucleotides read TGTGCCAGCGGATGGGACAGGAGCACAGATACGCAGTATTTT.

This sequence joins TRBV6-5 and TRBJ1-6; a weak D match, TRBD1 (6 bases). CDR1 and CDR2 (germline): MNHEY, SVGAGI. CDR3 length equals 14 residues. Deletions cut 0 bases from V and 8 bases from J, with 8 bases between. CDR3 nucleotides: TGTGCCAGCAGTTACTCGAGGACAGATTCACCCCTCCACTTT. It yields the protein CASSYSRTDSPLHF.

The J gene is TRBJ1-3, the V gene TRBV7-9; the D gene is possibly TRBD1 (6 bases). Looked up from germline, CDR1 is SEHNR and CDR2 is FQNEAQ (reference sequence). The CDR3 loop spans 16 amino acids. V was shortened by 1 base and J by 3 bases, with 13 bases between the two germline ends. The CDR3 DNA is TGTGCCAGCAGCTTAGAGCTGGGGGCCGGTGGAAACACCATATATTTT. The encoded protein is CASSLELGAGGNTIYF. Looking up the rest from reference TRBV7-9 and TRBJ1-3 gives the full variable domain: DTGVSQNPRHKITKRGQNVTFRCDPISEHNRLYWYRQTLGQGPEFLTYFQNEAQLEKSRLLSDRFSAERPKGSFSTLEIQRTEQGDSAMYLCASSLELGAGGNTIYFGEGSWLTVV.

The rearrangement links TRBV15 to TRBJ1-6; TRBD1 matches at 8 bases. The V gene end was trimmed by 4 bases and the J gene end by 11 bases; junction bases not matched to a gene: 7. Germline V gene lookup returns CDR1 LNHNV and CDR2 YYDKDF (reference sequence). CDR3 length: 14 amino acids. The CDR3 spells CATSIRQGSAPLHF. CDR3 sequence (DNA): TGTGCCACCAGCATAAGACAGGGGTCGGCACCCCTCCACTTT.

The chain links TRBV5-5 to TRBJ2-2; 9 positions match TRBD1. The junction had 4 bases not matched to a gene; V was cut back by 2 bases and J by 5 bases. There are 15 residues in the CDR3. CDR1 SGHKS and CDR2 YYEKEE come from the germline V gene (reference sequence). CDR3 in DNA: TGTGCCAGCAGCTTAGCGGGACAGGGAACCGGGGAGCTGTTTTTT. Protein sequence: CASSLAGQGTGELFF.

The chain joins TRBV18 to TRBJ1-1; D may be TRBD1 (5 bases). The germline V and J ends were trimmed by 3 bases and 0 bases, with 14 bases remaining between them. Per the germline V gene, CDR1 is KGHSH and CDR2 is LQKENI. The CDR3 covers 16 residues. Here the CDR3 DNA reads TGTGCCAGCTCACCCTTAGTGGGGGGATTGAACACTGAAGCTTTCTTT. Its translation is CASSPLVGGLNTEAFF.

This clone was recorded once. The chain has TRBV5-1 and TRBJ2-5; TRBD2 aligns across 9 bases. The CDR3 covers 17 residues. V shed 2 bases, J shed 0 bases, and the junction held 8 bases outside the gene matches. Germline-derived CDR1 and CDR2 are SGHRS and YFSETQ. CDR3 nucleotides: TGCGCCAGCAGCTTCTATTTGGCGGGGGGGCACCAAGAGACCCAGTACTTC. Translation gives CASSFYLAGGHQETQYF.

This chain uses TRBV30 with TRBJ2-1, with 12 bases identical to TRBD2. After removal of 2 bases from V and 9 bases from J, the junction contained 11 bases not matched to a gene. Germline assignment: CDR1 GTSNPN and CDR2 SVGIG (reference sequence). CDR3 length: 16 residues. CDR3: CAWSRASGGAGGEQFF. The CDR3 DNA is TGTGCCTGGAGTCGGGCTAGCGGGGGGGCAGGTGGTGAGCAGTTCTTC. Full variable domain (rest looked up from reference TRBV30 and TRBJ2-1): SQTIHQWPATLVQPVGSPLSLECTVEGTSNPNLYWYRQAAGRGLQLLFYSVGIGQISSEVPQNLSASRPQDRQFILSSKKLLLSDSGFYLCAWSRASGGAGGEQFFGPGTRLTVL.

This clone has more than one count but fewer than ten. The chain couples TRBV10-3 to TRBJ1-2, with 8 bases lining up with TRBD1. V was pared by 10 bases and J by 6 bases, with 13 bases of the junction left unmatched. The germline V gene has CDR1 ENHRY and CDR2 SYGVKD. The CDR3 sequence is 14 residues long. CDR3 DNA: TGTGCCACTAAGGGGGCAGGGGGCGAAGATGGCTACACCTTC. This sequence encodes CATKGAGGEDGYTF.

V usage is TRBV30 and J usage is TRBJ2-1; 8 bases agree with TRBD1. Unmatched junction bases numbered 6, after V lost 0 bases and J lost 5 bases. Germline V CDR1 and CDR2: GTSNPN, SVGIG (reference sequence). The CDR3 totals 15 residues. The CDR3 spells CAWSVWDRRNNEQFF. The CDR3 DNA reads as TGTGCCTGGAGTGTATGGGACAGGAGAAACAATGAGCAGTTCTTC.